The rows below give T cell receptor beta chains drawn from one sample of a study of cytomegalovirus exposure and HLA in healthy donors. Assay used: immunoSEQ multiplex PCR; TCRdb lists only in-frame clones, some missing. The table includes approximately 110,000 clones, 82% detected once. The material sequenced was PBMCs. The receptors stem from a young woman in good health and CMV-seronegative. Both conserved end residues are part of each CDR3. Fields, in order: D gene, J gene, V gene, CDR3 protein. D genes are given only for firm matches.

-	TRBJ2-5	TRBV15	CATSRGTTQETQYF
-	TRBJ1-2	TRBV27	CASSLAQGRGYTF
TRBD1	TRBJ2-5	TRBV10-1	CASSESRTGQETQYF
TRBD1	TRBJ2-5	TRBV5-4	CASSRQDRVQETQYF
TRBD2	TRBJ2-7	TRBV27	CASSLIPSGRWGEQYF
TRBD1	TRBJ2-6	TRBV7-7	CASSSDRPSSGANVLTF
TRBD2	TRBJ2-3	TRBV14	CASSQRTGTSGRDTQYF
TRBD1	TRBJ2-7	TRBV5-1	CASTPRTGVGEQYF
TRBD2	TRBJ2-7	TRBV7-8	CASSLGLAGEYEQYF
-	TRBJ1-1	TRBV15	CATSRDPPLNTEAFF
TRBD1	TRBJ2-5	TRBV10-1	CASSESNRGEETQYF
-	TRBJ1-5	TRBV30	CAWSGGQANQPQHF
-	TRBJ1-3	TRBV11-3	CASSLVVDTIYF
TRBD2	TRBJ2-2	TRBV29-1	CSVEEWGLARNTGELFF
-	TRBJ1-4	TRBV2	CASQVPGLEKLFF
-	TRBJ2-3	TRBV6-5	CASGRGAIGTDTQYF
TRBD1	TRBJ1-2	TRBV14	CASSQGGNRGGYGYTF
-	TRBJ1-1	TRBV5-1	CASSLFLAGGEAFF
-	TRBJ2-7	TRBV7-9	CASSSQGHEQYF
-	TRBJ1-3	TRBV19	CASSPPGGGNTIYF
-	TRBJ2-7	TRBV25-1	CASSGYREPYEQYF
TRBD1	TRBJ1-5	TRBV6-5	CASSTTTGNQPQHF
-	TRBJ2-5	TRBV7-2	CASSPSGQETQYF
TRBD1	TRBJ1-1	TRBV6-1	CASSGDRGRRNTEAFF
-	TRBJ1-1	TRBV10-1	CASQKTMNTEAFF
-	TRBJ2-7	TRBV7-9	CASSFTGGEQYF
-	TRBJ2-5	TRBV19	CASSSLRQYQETQYF
-	TRBJ1-2	TRBV4-3	CASSQSSQGTTYYGYTF
TRBD2	TRBJ2-1	TRBV19	CASSIAKRAGGGNEQFF
-	TRBJ1-4	TRBV11-2	CASTLTRWEKLFF
-	TRBJ2-3	TRBV7-9	CASSKALAGSTDTQYF
TRBD2	TRBJ2-3	TRBV5-1	CASSPLTGLAGATDTQYF
TRBD1	TRBJ1-5	TRBV2	CASRYRDSLNQPQHF
TRBD2	TRBJ2-5	TRBV11-3	CASSPRTSGGETQYF
TRBD1	TRBJ1-2	TRBV5-1	CASSPGDRGLDYGYTF
TRBD1	TRBJ1-1	TRBV19	CASTRQGWDTEAFF
TRBD1	TRBJ2-3	TRBV29-1	CSVHRTGENTDTQYF
TRBD1	TRBJ2-1	TRBV2	CACTEGTGGYWTPREQFF
-	TRBJ2-5	TRBV28	CASSPETVTRQETQYF
-	TRBJ2-5	TRBV5-6	CASSFYGGKETQYF
-	TRBJ2-1	TRBV2	CAGTLYNEQFF
-	TRBJ1-1	TRBV14	CASKQGNVNTEAFF
TRBD1	TRBJ2-6	TRBV28	CASEDRANSGANVLTF
-	TRBJ2-6	TRBV5-5	CASSSGDGANVLTF